The sequence of this T cell receptor (beta chain) was determined in a study of early T cells in non-severe SARS-CoV-2 infection. Overall study: Sequencing of unsorted whole blood was done on bulk RNA, leaving chains unpaired.

The junction had 8 bases not matched to a gene; V was cut back by 6 bases and J by 4 bases. Germline lookup yields CDR1 SNHLY and CDR2 FYNNEI. There are 14 residues in the CDR3. Findings and caveats of the study: Lookups in VDJdb leaned toward anti-spike CD8 responses and missed private and CD4 specificities.

Comments on this clonotype: Its cognate antigen is unknown.

Each cDNA molecule carried a unique molecular identifier. TCRdb used MiXCR to reprocess the 5' RACE reads, holding one entry per CDR3 protein. The table records about 94,000 distinct CDR3 sequences, roughly 13% of them present only once. The sequencing input was whole blood. This chain uses TRBV2 with TRBJ2-5; 7 bases line up with TRBD1. This receptor was taken from an adult who was a healthcare worker with PCR-confirmed SARS-CoV-2 infection or an uninfected control (not recorded which). This CDR3 reads CASSGMTGRETQYF. The CDR3 DNA reads as TGTGCCAGCAGCGGGATGACAGGGAGAGAGACCCAGTACTTC.